This entry describes one T cell receptor beta chain. Its antigen is undetermined. Several immunoSEQ 96-well plates shared each subset's DNA, each plate a replicate. The table came from immunoSEQ multiplex PCR; TCRdb's copy has only in-frame clones and leaves some out. The sample contains 900,000 to 1,200,000 clones, 75% to 85% of which appear only once. The V and J ends lost 2 bases and 0 bases, in that order; junction bases with no gene match: 7. Looked up from germline, CDR1 is GTSNPN and CDR2 is SVGIG (reference sequence). The CDR3 is 16 residues long. This sample stems from a study of shared clonotypes between healthy human individuals. Study-wide findings and caveats: Generally, estimated richness proved larger in naive subsets than it did in memory subsets.

The sample comprised memory CD4+ T cells from PBMCs. As to subset: CD45RA-negative fraction. The receptor was derived from a man aged 18 to 30 in good health. Some clones in this sample may be carry-over from other donors' samples. V usage is TRBV30 and J usage is TRBJ2-1, with 7 bases identical to TRBD2. CDR3 sequence (DNA): TGTGCCTGGAGTTTTAGCGGGTCCCGCTCCTACAATGAGCAGTTCTTC. Amino acid sequence: CAWSFSGSRSYNEQFF.